This TCR beta chain emerged from a study of shared clonotypes between healthy human individuals. The V end lost 3 bases, the J end lost 8 bases, and 7 bases lay between the germline ends. Germline assignment: CDR1 SGHDT and CDR2 YYEEEE. CDR3 length: 11 residues. This clone was detected a few times. Libraries were prepared by immunoSEQ multiplex PCR; TCRdb keeps only in-frame clonotypes and omits some of them. Here the sample spans roughly 760,000 clones, 74% being singletons. Material for sequencing was memory CD4+ T cells sorted from blood. The subset: CD45RA-negative fraction. The TCR was taken from a woman aged 25 to 39 in good health. The chain has TRBV5-6 and TRBJ2-3; D not certain. CDR3 nucleotide sequence: TGTGCCAGCAGCTATGGAGTTACGCAGTATTTT. This codes for CASSYGVTQYF. The full variable domain, rest sourced from reference TRBV5-6 and TRBJ2-3, is DAGVTQSPTHLIKTRGQQVTLRCSPKSGHDTVSWYQQALGQGPQFIFQYYEEEERQRGNFPDRFSGHQFPNYSSELNVNALLLGDSALYLCASSYGVTQYFGPGTRLTVL.